The 2 T cell receptor beta chains reported below all come from one sample, sequenced in a study of patients and donors after allogeneic stem cell transplantation. TCRdb re-called the RT-PCR reads with MiXCR, one entry per CDR3 protein. The sample consists of tens of thousands of distinct CDR3 sequences, 6.8% of them appearing once. Sequencing was done on a sample of blood, either unsorted or a sorted T cell fraction (not recorded which). Receptors were obtained from a human donor who was either an allogeneic HSCT recipient or a stem cell or donor lymphocyte infusion donor (not recorded which). It is not recorded whose cells these are; they may come from a transplant donor.

This clonotype was recorded many times. This chain uses TRBV7-9 with TRBJ1-5; 7 nucleotides agree with TRBD1. CDR1 and CDR2 from the germline V gene are SEHNR and FQNEAQ (reference sequence). CDR3 size: 15 residues. V lost 3 bases, J lost 0 bases, and 2 bases stayed unmatched. CDR3: CASSLGQHSNQPQHF. Written as DNA, the CDR3 is TGTGCCAGCAGCTTGGGACAGCATAGCAATCAGCCCCAGCATTTT.

This clonotype has at least ten counts. The chain links TRBV15 to TRBJ1-2; D gene ambiguous. The V end was cut by 1 base, the J end by 5 bases, with 14 bases between. The CDR3 contains 15 residues. Germline lookup yields CDR1 LNHNV and CDR2 YYDKDF (reference sequence). The CDR3 loop reads CATSRGSRSKYGYTF. For the CDR3, the DNA is TGTGCCACCAGCAGAGGGAGCCGTTCGAAGTATGGCTACACCTTC. The whole variable domain, remainder taken from reference TRBV15 and TRBJ1-2, is DAMVIQNPRYQVTQFGKPVTLSCSQTLNHNVMYWYQQKSSQAPKLLFHYYDKDFNNEADTPDNFQSRRPNTSFCFLDIRSPGLGDTAMYLCATSRGSRSKYGYTFGSGTRLTVV.